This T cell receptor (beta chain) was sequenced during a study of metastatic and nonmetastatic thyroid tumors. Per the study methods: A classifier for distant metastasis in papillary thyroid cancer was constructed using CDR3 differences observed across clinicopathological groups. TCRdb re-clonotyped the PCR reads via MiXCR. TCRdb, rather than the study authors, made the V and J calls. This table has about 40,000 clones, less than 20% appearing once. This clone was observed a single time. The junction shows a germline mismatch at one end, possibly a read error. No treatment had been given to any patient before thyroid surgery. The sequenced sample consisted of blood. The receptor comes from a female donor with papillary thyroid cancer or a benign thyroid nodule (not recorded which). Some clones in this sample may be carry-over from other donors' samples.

The CDR3 DNA reads TGTGCCACCAGCGCCAGGGGACAGCCAAGGGGGGCAGAGACCAAGTACTTC. Protein product: CATSARGQPRGAETKYF. V and J are TRBV24-1 and TRBJ2-5; possible D gene TRBD1, 7 bases. Germline V gene data show CDR1 as KGHDR and CDR2 as SFDVKD. The CDR3 is made up of 17 amino acids.